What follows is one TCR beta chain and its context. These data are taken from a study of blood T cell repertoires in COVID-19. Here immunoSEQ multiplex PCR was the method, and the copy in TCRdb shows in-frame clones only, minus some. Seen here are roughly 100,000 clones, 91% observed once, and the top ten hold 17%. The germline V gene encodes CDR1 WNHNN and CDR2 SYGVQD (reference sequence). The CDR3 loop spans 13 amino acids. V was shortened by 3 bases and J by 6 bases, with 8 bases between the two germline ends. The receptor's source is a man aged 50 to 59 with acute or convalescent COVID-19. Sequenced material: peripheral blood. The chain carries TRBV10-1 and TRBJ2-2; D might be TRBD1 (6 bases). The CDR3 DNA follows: TGCGCCAGCAGTGATTCAGGGGCCGGGGAGCTGTTTTTT. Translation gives CASSDSGAGELFF.